This entry lists 23 T cell receptor beta chains sequenced from one sample in a study of blood T cell repertoires in COVID-19. The repertoire was sequenced with immunoSEQ multiplex PCR; TCRdb's copy has only in-frame clones and lacks some. The table has 300,000 to 400,000 clones, 88% seen once; the top ten hold 5.5% to 7.5%. The sample was peripheral blood. The receptor set was obtained from a woman between 70 and 85 years old with COVID-19, enrolled during active disease.

Notes on this clone: In the same sample, other DNA sequences code for this CDR3. The V gene is TRBV5-1, the J gene TRBJ2-3; the D is unclear. This CDR3 is 13 amino acids long. Between the trimmed V and J ends, which lost 2 bases and 1 base, there was a span of 5 bases. Germline V gives CDR1 SGHRS, CDR2 YFSETQ. The CDR3, as DNA: TGCGCCAGCAGCTTTCGGGGCACAGATACGCAGTATTTT. Its protein is CASSFRGTDTQYF.

The chain joins TRBV7-2 to TRBJ2-5; 8 nucleotides agree with TRBD2. V was clipped by 3 bases and J by 9 bases; unmatched bases: 12. The CDR3 is 15 residues long. Germline CDR1 SGHTA, CDR2 FQGNSA. The DNA of the CDR3 is TGTGCCAGCAGCTTTAGGCGGGGGGTTTATATGCCCCAGTACTTC. This gives the protein CASSFRRGVYMPQYF.

The rearrangement links TRBV12-3 or TRBV12-4 to TRBJ1-2; unclear D gene. Trimming shortened V by 3 bases and J by 6 bases, and 11 bases separated the two germline ends. The CDR3 loop spans 13 amino acids. DNA for the CDR3: TGTGCCAGCAGTTTCCCGAGGAAAGATGGCTACACCTTC. Amino acid sequence: CASSFPRKDGYTF.

This clone was seen a handful of times. This sequence joins TRBV19 and TRBJ1-5; D gene uncertain. The V and J ends lost 5 bases and 0 bases respectively, with 8 bases between them. This CDR3 has 14 residues. Per the germline V gene, CDR1 is LNHDA and CDR2 is SQIVND (reference sequence). CDR3 in amino acids: CASSSTVSNQPQHF. The DNA of the CDR3 is TGTGCCAGTAGTTCAACAGTTAGCAATCAGCCCCAGCATTTT.

The V gene is TRBV27, the J gene TRBJ2-7, with TRBD1 matching over 7 bases. Germline CDR1 MNHEY, CDR2 SMNVEV (reference sequence). The CDR3 consists of 15 residues. V shed 6 bases and J 2 bases; nucleotides not matched to a gene: 10. The CDR3 bases are TGTGCCAGCAGCCCGACGGGACAGCGAACCTACGAGCAGTACTTC. Encoded protein: CASSPTGQRTYEQYF.

The V and J genes are TRBV29-1 and TRBJ1-3, with 10 bases that match TRBD1. The CDR3 has 13 residues. Trimming removed 0 bases from V and 11 bases from J; junction bases left unmatched: 4. Germline assignment: CDR1 SQVTM and CDR2 ANQGSEA. In nucleotides, the CDR3 is TGCAGCGTTGAAGAGGGGACAGGGGTATCCATATATTTT. It is translated as CSVEEGTGVSIYF.

This clone has only a few counts. This chain joins TRBV2 and TRBJ1-5; tentative D call: TRBD1 (6 bases). The CDR3 sequence is 15 residues long. The V and J ends lost 7 bases and 5 bases respectively, with 18 bases between them. CDR1 is SNHLY, CDR2 FYNNEI, per germline. The CDR3 sequence: CASTRARDNYQPQHF. Here the CDR3 DNA reads TGTGCCAGCACCAGAGCTCGGGACAATTATCAGCCCCAGCATTTT.

The chain uses TRBV19 and TRBJ2-7; possibly TRBD1 for D (5 bases). This CDR3 region has 15 residues. Trimming cost V 6 bases and J 3 bases, with 18 bases left between them. Germline V gene data show CDR1 as LNHDA and CDR2 as SQIVND (reference sequence). The CDR3 region is CASSLQASKNYEQYF. The CDR3 coding sequence is TGTGCCAGTAGCCTACAGGCCAGTAAGAACTACGAGCAGTACTTC.

V is TRBV20-1 and J is TRBJ2-2; TRBD1 might be the D (6 bases). The CDR3 has 17 residues. With 3 bases removed from V and 0 bases from J, the gap between germline ends came to 17 bases. Looked up from germline, CDR1 is DFQATT and CDR2 is SNEGSKA (reference sequence). CDR3 region: CSASVLFGGSNTGELFF. The DNA of the CDR3 is TGCAGTGCTAGTGTATTATTTGGGGGCTCGAACACCGGGGAGCTGTTTTTT.

The V and J genes are TRBV30 and TRBJ1-2; 7 positions agree with TRBD1. With 4 bases clipped from V and 7 bases from J, the junction kept 21 bases outside the gene matches. CDR1 and CDR2 from the germline V gene are GTSNPN and SVGIG (reference sequence). CDR3 size: 17 residues. CDR3 sequence (DNA): TGTGCCTGGATTGGGGGATCATTAATGGGACAGTCTTCTGGCTACACCTTC. Its translation: CAWIGGSLMGQSSGYTF.

This chain joins TRBV28 and TRBJ2-7; no clear D gene. Trimming removed 3 bases at V and 2 bases at J, with 5 bases between. Germline loops: CDR1 MDHEN, CDR2 SYDVKM. CDR3 length: 12 residues. The CDR3 sequence is CASSFGAYEQYF. CDR3 nucleotides: TGTGCCAGCAGTTTCGGAGCCTACGAGCAGTACTTC.

The chain uses TRBV5-1 and TRBJ2-7; the match to TRBD2 covers 7 bases. J was trimmed by 5 bases and V by 0 bases; bases with no gene match: 5. Germline CDR1 and CDR2: SGHRS and YFSETQ. This CDR3 has 14 residues. In DNA, the CDR3 is TGCGCCAGCAGCTTGGAGGCAGGGAGGGACGAGCAGTACTTC. It is translated as CASSLEAGRDEQYF.

The chain uses TRBV2 and TRBJ2-7; D is possibly TRBD1 (6 bases). V lost 10 bases to trimming and J lost 2 bases, with 18 bases between them. The CDR3 runs 14 residues. In germline, CDR1 is SNHLY, CDR2 FYNNEI. The chain's CDR3 is CATAVGAVTYEQYF. CDR3 DNA: TGTGCCACCGCGGTGGGGGCCGTTACCTACGAGCAGTACTTC.

This rearrangement joins TRBV6-5 to TRBJ1-1; 8 nucleotides match TRBD1. This CDR3 is built from 16 residues. Germline V gene sequence: CDR1 MNHEY, CDR2 SVGAGI. V shed 0 bases and J 0 bases; nucleotides not matched to a gene: 3. The CDR3 sequence: CASSYSMGQVNTEAFF. The CDR3 DNA sequence: TGTGCCAGCAGTTACTCGATGGGACAGGTGAACACTGAAGCTTTCTTT.

The chain recombines TRBV6-5 with TRBJ1-1, with unresolved D. CDR1 is MNHEY, CDR2 SVGAGI, per germline. V was pared by 5 bases and J by 4 bases, with 8 bases between. The CDR3 is made up of 12 amino acids. CDR3 nucleotides: TGTGCCAGCAGTCCGGCGGGCACTGAAGCTTTCTTT. Its protein is CASSPAGTEAFF.

The chain couples TRBV18 to TRBJ1-5, with unresolved D. CDR1 is KGHSH, CDR2 LQKENI, per germline. This CDR3 has 13 amino acids. Deletions cut 7 bases from V and 6 bases from J, with 13 bases between. As DNA, the CDR3 is TGTGCCAGCTGTGTAGAGGCCAGTCAGCCCCAGCATTTT. It yields the protein CASCVEASQPQHF.

This chain uses TRBV5-8 with TRBJ2-4; unclear D gene. Germline V gene sequence: CDR1 SGHTS, CDR2 YDEGEE. The CDR3 covers 14 residues. The V gene lost 6 bases and the J gene lost 0 bases, with 10 bases spanning the gap. The CDR3 DNA reads as TGTGCCAGCACCCAGAATCTAGCCAAAAACATTCAGTACTTC. As protein: CASTQNLAKNIQYF.

The chain employs TRBV24-1 and TRBJ1-3, with 10 bases fitting TRBD1. V lost 7 bases to trimming and J lost 8 bases; unmatched junction nucleotides: 7. The CDR3 spans 14 residues. Per the germline V gene, CDR1 is KGHDR and CDR2 is SFDVKD. CDR3 residues: CATRGTGAGDTIYF. The CDR3 DNA follows: TGTGCCACCAGGGGGACAGGGGCCGGCGACACCATATATTTT.

Details on this clone: One end of the junction fails to match germline, which may point to a read error. The V gene is TRBV20-1, the J gene TRBJ2-1, with D tentatively TRBD2 (5 bases). In germline, CDR1 is DFQATT, CDR2 SNEGSKA (reference sequence). This CDR3 spans 11 amino acids. CDR3 sequence (DNA): TGCAGTACTAGGAGAGGCAATGAGCAGTTCTTC. Translation: CSTRRGNEQFF.

The V gene is TRBV6-5, the J gene TRBJ1-4; D call uncertain. Germline V gives CDR1 MNHEY, CDR2 SVGAGI. Deletions cut 5 bases from V and 5 bases from J, with 15 bases between. This CDR3 region has 15 residues. The CDR3 is CASSTSGGSNEKLFF. The CDR3 region has the DNA TGTGCCAGCAGTACCTCAGGAGGCTCGAATGAAAAACTGTTTTTT.

The chain carries TRBV9 and TRBJ1-1, with 8 bases that match TRBD1. After removal of 0 bases from V and 0 bases from J, the junction contained 4 bases not matched to a gene. Germline V gives CDR1 SGDLS, CDR2 YYNGEE. The CDR3 has 16 residues. This CDR3 is CASSVGQGTLNTEAFF. In DNA, the CDR3 is TGTGCCAGCAGCGTAGGACAGGGGACGCTGAACACTGAAGCTTTCTTT.

The genes are TRBV5-1 and TRBJ1-2; 8 nucleotides agree with TRBD1. Per germline, CDR1 SGHRS and CDR2 YFSETQ. V gave up 4 bases and J gave up 11 bases; unmatched junction bases: 16. This CDR3 region has 15 residues. The CDR3, as DNA: TGCGCCAGCAGCAAACCCGGACAGGGAGGATCTGGGTACACCTTC. Its translation: CASSKPGQGGSGYTF.

CDR3 sequence: CASSPQGAGSPLHF. The CDR3 DNA is TGTGCCAGCAGCCCACAGGGGGCAGGTTCACCCCTCCACTTT. The chain recombines TRBV7-2 with TRBJ1-6, with 9 bases aligning to TRBD1. This CDR3 has 14 residues. Germline V lookup: CDR1 SGHTA, CDR2 FQGNSA. Germline trimming cut 5 bases from V and 9 bases from J; bases unmatched to any gene: 5.